This T cell receptor (beta chain) was sequenced during a study of blood T cells in healthy people across ages. A sample-barcoded 5' primer and a J-beta primer mix were used in a second PCR of roughly 6 to 12 cycles. One entry per CDR3 protein results from TCRdb running MiXCR on the 5' RACE reads. Here the sample spans some 1,800,000 distinct CDR3 sequences, approximately 39% being singletons. V was pared by 6 bases and J by 0 bases, with 8 bases of the junction left unmatched. CDR1 and CDR2 (germline): DFQATT, SNEGSKA (reference sequence). The CDR3 has 14 amino acids. This sequence originates from a human donor in good health. The chain couples TRBV20-1 to TRBJ2-7; 7 bases match TRBD2. The material sequenced was blood. The CDR3 protein is CSAGRPGGSYEQYF. In DNA form, the CDR3 reads TGCAGTGCGGGGAGGCCGGGGGGCTCCTACGAGCAGTACTTC.